This is a list of T cell receptor beta chains from one sample in a study of cytomegalovirus exposure and HLA in healthy donors. Data came from immunoSEQ multiplex PCR; TCRdb stores just in-frame clones and leaves some out. The top ten hold 8.1% of the sample, which has around 49,000 clones, around 80% seen once. The sample comprised PBMCs. Receptors originate from a man aged 30 to 45 in good health and CMV-seropositive. Each CDR3 is given with its conserved first and last residue. The D gene is left open where the match is weak. Where a row states a size, it is once, few, many or the class of an expanded clone; other rows omit it.

clone size,J gene,D gene,V gene,CDR3 length,CDR3 protein,CDR3 DNA
once,TRBJ1-6,.,TRBV23-1,16,CASSLPGQLYNSPLHF,TGCGCCAGCAGTCTTCCGGGACAACTCTATAATTCACCCCTCCACTTT
.,TRBJ1-2,TRBD1,TRBV6-6,15,CASSYSTGEMNGYTF,TGTGCCAGCAGTTACTCGACAGGGGAAATGAATGGCTACACCTTC
.,TRBJ1-5,TRBD1,TRBV7-3,13,CASSPTGGQPQHF,TGTGCCAGCAGCCCCACAGGGGGTCAGCCCCAGCATTTT
.,TRBJ2-7,.,TRBV7-8,15,CASSASALGVGEQYF,TGTGCCAGCAGCGCTAGCGCCCTCGGGGTCGGCGAGCAGTACTTC
.,TRBJ2-3,.,TRBV7-3,12,CASSSGTDTQYF,TGTGCCAGCAGCTCGGGCACAGATACGCAGTATTTT
.,TRBJ1-1,TRBD1,TRBV15,15,CATSRGNRGRTEAFF,TGTGCCACCAGCAGAGGAAACAGGGGTCGAACTGAAGCTTTCTTT
.,TRBJ2-5,.,TRBV6-1,14,CASSRQDFGETQYF,TGTGCCAGCAGTAGACAGGACTTTGGGGAGACCCAGTACTTC
.,TRBJ2-3,TRBD2,TRBV5-4,16,CASSLGTSGEGDTQYF,TGTGCCAGCAGCTTGGGGACTAGCGGGGAAGGAGATACGCAGTATTTT
.,TRBJ2-2,.,TRBV27,12,CASTYGSGELFF,TGTGCCAGCACCTACGGGTCCGGGGAGCTGTTTTTT
.,TRBJ1-5,TRBD1,TRBV7-9,14,CASSSDRVNQPQHF,TGTGCCAGCAGCTCGGACAGGGTGAATCAGCCCCAGCATTTT
.,TRBJ1-4,.,TRBV9,17,CASSHTEGQTINEKLFF,TGTGCCAGCAGCCACACCGAAGGACAGACGATTAATGAAAAACTGTTTTTT
few,TRBJ1-4,TRBD1,TRBV30,12,CAWAKTGEKLFF,TGTGCCTGGGCAAAGACAGGGGAAAAACTGTTTTTT
.,TRBJ1-5,.,TRBV6-6,16,CASSSLDRGSNQPQHF,TGTGCCAGCAGTTCCCTCGACAGAGGCAGCAATCAGCCCCAGCATTTT
.,TRBJ2-7,.,TRBV9,14,CASSPPGRNYEQYF,TGTGCCAGCAGCCCACCGGGAAGAAACTACGAGCAGTACTTC
.,TRBJ1-5,.,TRBV7-9,16,CASSVGLSGRNQPQHF,TGTGCCAGCAGCGTCGGACTTTCCGGGCGCAATCAGCCCCAGCATTTT
.,TRBJ2-2,.,TRBV4-2,15,CASSQGTVNTGELFF,TGTGCCAGCAGCCAAGGGACTGTGAACACCGGGGAGCTGTTTTTT
few,TRBJ2-7,.,TRBV27,13,CASSFGVRYEQYF,TGTGCCAGCAGTTTCGGGGTCCGATACGAGCAGTACTTC
once,TRBJ1-1,TRBD1,TRBV9,17,CASSVGGLDRGLLGAFF,TGTGCCAGCAGCGTAGGGGGGTTAGACAGGGGGCTGTTGGGCGCTTTCTTT
once,TRBJ1-5,TRBD1,TRBV18,14,CASSQGAQGQPQHF,TGTGCCAGCTCACAGGGGGCGCAGGGTCAGCCCCAGCATTTT
.,TRBJ2-5,.,TRBV9,16,CASSAILGGGSETQYF,TGTGCCAGCAGCGCGATCCTCGGAGGGGGCTCGGAGACCCAGTACTTC
.,TRBJ2-1,TRBD2,TRBV6-1,15,CASSDLGGANNEQFF,TGTGCCAGCAGTGATCTCGGGGGGGCCAATAATGAGCAGTTCTTC
.,TRBJ1-2,.,TRBV5-1,15,CAWRPAPRDGYGYTF,TGCGCCTGGCGGCCGGCGCCCCGTGATGGCTATGGCTACACCTTC
.,TRBJ1-1,TRBD1,TRBV18,14,CASSPRTGGTEAFF,TGTGCCAGCTCACCACGAACAGGGGGCACTGAAGCTTTCTTT
.,TRBJ1-4,.,TRBV15,16,CATSGPNRVANEKLFF,TGTGCCACCAGCGGACCAAACAGGGTAGCTAATGAAAAACTGTTTTTT
.,TRBJ1-2,TRBD1,TRBV27,12,CASRQGARGYTF,TGTGCCAGCAGGCAGGGGGCAAGGGGCTACACCTTC
.,TRBJ2-2,.,TRBV15,15,CATSRESRGTGELFF,TGTGCCACCAGCAGAGAAAGCAGGGGCACCGGGGAGCTGTTTTTT
few,TRBJ1-1,.,TRBV7-9,15,CASSLATGANTEAFF,TGTGCCAGCAGCTTAGCCACAGGAGCGAACACTGAAGCTTTCTTT
.,TRBJ2-7,TRBD1,TRBV9,15,CASSATGTETYEQYF,TGTGCCAGCAGCGCGACCGGGACAGAGACCTACGAGCAGTACTTC
.,TRBJ1-5,TRBD1,TRBV11-1,13,CASSLTGAWPQHF,TGTGCCAGCAGCTTAACAGGGGCATGGCCCCAGCATTTT
few,TRBJ1-1,TRBD1,TRBV5-6,16,CASSLAGGVWDTEAFF,TGTGCCAGCAGCTTGGCAGGGGGCGTATGGGACACTGAAGCTTTCTTT
.,TRBJ1-1,TRBD1,TRBV9,15,CASSVEDRANTEAFF,TGTGCCAGCAGCGTAGAAGACAGGGCAAACACTGAAGCTTTCTTT
.,TRBJ2-7,.,TRBV27,15,CASSLLFPLTYEQYF,TGTGCCAGCAGTTTACTCTTCCCCTTAACCTACGAGCAGTACTTC
.,TRBJ1-1,.,TRBV7-9,14,CASSSPQGSTEAFF,TGTGCCAGCAGCTCACCGCAGGGGTCCACTGAAGCTTTCTTT
.,TRBJ1-2,.,TRBV28,13,CASSPGDYYGYTF,TGTGCCAGCAGTCCGGGAGACTATTATGGCTACACCTTC
.,TRBJ1-1,.,TRBV19,12,CASTGMNTEAFF,TGTGCCAGTACGGGGATGAACACTGAAGCTTTCTTT
.,TRBJ1-2,.,TRBV6-1,13,CASSQGQYYGYTF,TGTGCCAGCAGTCAAGGGCAGTACTATGGCTACACCTTC
.,TRBJ1-2,.,TRBV5-1,13,CASSFSREDGYTF,TGCGCCAGCAGCTTCTCCAGGGAAGATGGCTACACCTTC
.,TRBJ2-2,TRBD2,TRBV7-3,14,CASSSGLASGELFF,TGTGCCAGCAGCTCCGGACTAGCGTCCGGGGAGCTGTTTTTT
.,TRBJ1-2,TRBD1,TRBV5-1,14,CASSATGGFGGYTF,TGCGCCAGCAGCGCGACAGGGGGCTTTGGTGGCTACACCTTC
.,TRBJ1-1,.,TRBV14,12,CASSSENTEAFF,TGTGCCAGCAGTTCAGAGAACACTGAAGCTTTCTTT
.,TRBJ2-7,.,TRBV7-2,15,CASSFPGTSSYEQYF,TGTGCCAGCAGTTTCCCCGGGACAAGCTCCTACGAGCAGTACTTC
.,TRBJ2-1,.,TRBV27,13,CASSSQGYNEQFF,TGTGCCAGCAGTTCTCAGGGGTACAATGAGCAGTTCTTC
.,TRBJ2-7,TRBD2,TRBV9,18,CASSVAASGAGGSYEQYF,TGTGCCAGCAGCGTAGCTGCATCCGGGGCGGGGGGATCCTACGAGCAGTACTTC
.,TRBJ2-6,TRBD1,TRBV29-1,17,CSVDLGTGVSGANVLTF,TGCAGCGTTGATCTGGGGACAGGGGTGTCCGGGGCCAACGTCCTGACTTTC
.,TRBJ1-3,TRBD1,TRBV9,17,CASSPLIPGGQADTIYF,TGTGCCAGCAGCCCCCTCATCCCAGGGGGACAGGCGGACACCATATATTTT
.,TRBJ1-1,.,TRBV5-6,15,CASSFGPSQNTEAFF,TGTGCCAGCAGCTTTGGGCCATCCCAAAACACTGAAGCTTTCTTT
.,TRBJ2-7,.,TRBV4-2,14,CASSQEAGLYEQYF,TGTGCCAGCAGCCAAGAAGCAGGGCTCTACGAGCAGTACTTC
.,TRBJ2-1,TRBD2,TRBV10-2,16,CASRASGGGSYNEQFF,TGCGCCAGCAGGGCCAGCGGGGGGGGCTCCTACAATGAGCAGTTCTTC
.,TRBJ2-1,TRBD2,TRBV5-1,15,CASSLARGGGNEQFF,TGCGCCAGCAGCCTGGCCCGTGGGGGGGGAAATGAGCAGTTCTTC
.,TRBJ2-3,TRBD2,TRBV11-2,16,CASSLWVAGSTDTQYF,TGTGCCAGCAGCTTATGGGTAGCGGGCTCCACAGATACGCAGTATTTT
few,TRBJ2-1,.,TRBV9,14,CASSREGANNEQFF,TGTGCCAGCAGTCGAGAAGGAGCCAACAATGAGCAGTTCTTC